This T cell receptor (beta chain) was identified during a study of T cells in tumors after PD-1 blockade (dated by TCRdb to the late 2010s). Regarding the complete study: Patients with prior checkpoint blockade, systemic immunosuppressant use, or recent radiotherapy or other anti-cancer therapy within 4 weeks were excluded. To compare blood and tumor clonotypes, bulk TCR sequencing was performed on approximately nine peripheral blood samples from a few patients. Paired single-cell RNA and TCR sequencing was performed on site-matched tumors from BCC or SCC patients before and after anti-PD-1 therapy. On average, peripheral blood samples had roughly 110,000 TCR templates (range about 24,679-290,000) and about 35,000 unique clonotypes. Clinical response was assessed using RECIST version 1.1. Treatment consisted of either cemiplimab 350 mg every 2 weeks or pembrolizumab 200 mg every 3 weeks. Some patients also continued taking vismodegib 150 mg daily during anti-PD-1 treatment.

For CDR1 and CDR2, the germline V gene lists MDHEN and SYDVKM. The CDR3, from cysteine to phenylalanine, totals 14 residues. Only the CDR3 region is kept as DNA, spanning 42 bases read in frame from base 1. Deletion took 6 bases off V and 0 bases off J, with a span of 11 bases between the germline ends. Concerning this clone itself: There is no known antigen for this receptor. No quality values exist for individual bases; no much larger clone is one base distant.

The sample's time point label, in plain terms: after anti-PD-1 therapy. Genomic DNA extracted from tumor biopsies or peripheral blood was used for bulk TCRbeta sequencing, with input ranging from about 616 ng to 6,500 ng. Every patient was a poor candidate for surgical resection and had histologically proven advanced or metastatic basal or squamous cell carcinoma. The basal cell carcinoma cohort was made up of roughly eleven patients, and bulk tumor TCR sequencing was performed for roughly 8 of these patients. On the study overall, not on this receptor specifically: Around two fifths of tumor TCR clonotypes were detected in blood, and some novel exhausted tumor clones were observed in pre-treatment blood, which was taken as suggesting peripheral recruitment. The source of novel T cell clones was not identified, and lymphoid organs or rare unexpanded clones within the tumor or the tumor periphery could be included among the possible sources.

Deep TCRbeta sequencing was performed with the immunoSEQ platform. As for the authors' bioinformatics: For further analysis, only productive rearrangements were exported out of the immunoSEQ Analyzer. Bulk TCRbeta clonotypes were assigned T cell phenotypes by matching to single-cell RNA+TCR-seq clones sharing the same TCRbeta sequence. Clone enrichment in tumor was computed as tumor frequency divided by PBMC frequency from bulk TCR sequencing. GLIPH was used to sort TCRs into specificity groups, which are clusters of distinct TCRs that likely recognize common antigens through shared CDR3 motifs. TCRdb provides this immuneACCESS table in a form limited to in-frame rearrangements. Some clones are lacking; in checked studies, under half of them reflect an unresolved V gene, and why the rest are absent is not known. V and J calls plus clone size are reproduced from that table; the DNA served to infer D and trimming. The sample has tens of thousands of clones on record, roughly 70% of them singletons. The top ten hold roughly 4.7% of the sample.

Material: PBMCs, obtained after anti-PD-1 treatment. This TCR was recovered from a human donor with basal cell carcinoma. Recombination connected TRBV28 to TRBJ1-2; the D gene remains uncertain. The CDR3 is CASRQDGTNYGYTF. The DNA sequence is TGTGCCAGCAGACAAGACGGAACTAACTATGGCTACACCTTC.